The next 3 T cell receptor beta chains were all read from a single sample in a study of PD-1 blockade in classical Hodgkin lymphoma. Data came from immunoSEQ multiplex PCR; TCRdb stores just in-frame clones and leaves some out. The sample has around 23,000 clones, 85% to 90% seen once. Time point here: newly diagnosed, previously untreated cHL patient sample. From thawed PBMCs, CD4+ T cells were purified using magnetic negative selection. The specimen was CD4+ T cells from blood. The receptor source for this set is a human donor with classical Hodgkin lymphoma.

The chain links TRBV6-5 to TRBJ2-2, with TRBD1 as a possible D gene (5 bases). Per germline, CDR1 MNHEY and CDR2 SVGAGI. The V and J ends lost 4 bases and 4 bases respectively, with 7 bases between them. The CDR3 is 13 amino acids. In nucleotides, the CDR3 is TGTGCCAGCAGTTTTGGGGCCACCGGGGAGCTGTTTTTT. This encodes CASSFGATGELFF.

The chain carries TRBV7-2 and TRBJ2-7; D might be TRBD2 (6 bases). There are 15 residues in the CDR3. Trimming left V 1 base short and J 2 bases short, with 12 bases between. Germline CDR1 is SGHTA and CDR2 is FQGNSA. CDR3 nucleotides: TGTGCCAGCAGCTTAGAATCTTCTAGCGCCTACGAGCAGTACTTC. This gives the protein CASSLESSSAYEQYF.

This sequence joins TRBV6-1 and TRBJ1-1, with D unclear. The length of the CDR3 is 16 residues. V was cut by 2 bases and J by 1 base, with 14 bases left in between. CDR1 and CDR2 from the germline V gene are MNHNS and SASEGT. CDR3 region: CASSERVIYGNTEAFF. The CDR3 nucleotides are TGTGCCAGCAGTGAAAGGGTAATATACGGGAACACTGAAGCTTTCTTT.